Here is one TCR beta chain with its context. Its antigen is not known. The entry originates in a study of Ad26.COV2.S vaccination and SARS-CoV-2 variants. Repertoires were generated with immunoSEQ multiplex PCR, while TCRdb's copy carries only in-frame clones and drops some. In the table there are hundreds of thousands of clones, about 91% of which are singletons. The treatment was: 19 received Ad26.COV2.S at low or high dose, single or two shots; a few received placebo; per-sample allocation not given. Sampling happened 63 days after the first vaccine or placebo injection. Whole-study results and caveats: The study found higher spike-specific TCR breadth in vaccine than placebo recipients. Post-vaccination breadth of spike-specific CD8+ and CD4+ T cell responses was reportedly substantial.

Trimming left V 6 bases short and J 5 bases short, with 13 bases between. Germline assignment: CDR1 LNHDA and CDR2 SQIVND (reference sequence). The CDR3 has 14 amino acids. The TCR sequence derives from a person between 18 and 65 years old who received the Ad26.COV2.S COVID-19 vaccine or a placebo. The sequenced sample was peripheral blood, obtained in a trial of Ad26.COV2.S vaccine versus placebo. The genes are TRBV19 and TRBJ1-4; TRBD1 might be the D (5 bases). The CDR3 spells CASRSGRRNEKLFF. CDR3 in DNA: TGTGCCAGTAGATCGGGACGGCGAAATGAAAAACTGTTTTTT. Filled out from reference TRBV19 and TRBJ1-4, the complete variable domain reads DGGITQSPKYLFRKEGQNVTLSCEQNLNHDAMYWYRQDPGQGLRLIYYSQIVNDFQKGDIAEGYSVSREKKESFPLTVTSAQKNPTAFYLCASRSGRRNEKLFFGSGTQLSVL.